Sequencing of this T cell receptor (beta chain) was carried out in a study of graft-versus-host responses after intestinal transplantation. Study information: Anti-thymocyte globulin was used for induction in all recipients, who then took tacrolimus and steroids for roughly three years.

Intraepithelial lymphocytes and lamina propria lymphocytes were released through processing of graft tissue. General observations from the study: Patients with graft-donor T cell macrochimerism had high graft-versus-host to host-versus-graft clonal ratios in allografts.

The protocol was immunoSEQ multiplex PCR, while the TCRdb copy is restricted to in-frame clones and leaves out a portion. This table has approximately 17,000 clones, around 83% appearing once. In its sample, this clone was seen a few times. Its antigen is still unknown. The CDR3 sequence is 15 residues long. J lost 1 base, V lost 7 bases, and 5 bases had no gene match. The germline CDR1 and CDR2 sequences are LNHDA and SQIVND (reference sequence). The chain joins TRBV19 to TRBJ1-1; 11 bases align to TRBD1. The sequencing used ileum tissue, collected roughly 620 days after intestinal transplantation. This clonotype originated in a human patient who received an intestinal transplant, so some T cells may come from the graft donor. CDR3 sequence: CASTGTGGPNTEAFF. In DNA form, the CDR3 reads TGTGCCAGTACCGGGACAGGGGGGCCGAACACTGAAGCTTTCTTT.